The 27 T cell receptor beta chains below were found in one sample sequenced in a study of T-cell memory formation after mild COVID-19. TCRdb recomputed calls from the 5' RACE reads with MiXCR, one row per CDR3 protein. Of 250,000 to 400,000 distinct CDR3 sequences in the sample, roughly an eighth were seen once. The source material was PBMCs or a T cell subset sorted from them (not recorded which). These receptors all come from a man between 18 and 35 years old who had mild COVID-19 (a few samples of this study predate the infection). Cell type and time point are not known.

V is TRBV9 and J is TRBJ1-2; TRBD1 matches 8 bases. CDR1 and CDR2 (germline): SGDLS, YYNGEE. With V trimmed by 4 bases and J by 8 bases, 22 bases remained unmatched. The CDR3 consists of 18 residues. The CDR3 nucleotides are TGTGCCAGCAGCCCCGCGGCAGGGGGCGTCCGGATGCGCGAGGGCTACACCTTC. It is translated as CASSPAAGGVRMREGYTF.

The chain employs TRBV10-3 and TRBJ1-6; 8 positions agree with TRBD1. CDR1 and CDR2 from the germline V gene are ENHRY and SYGVKD. CDR3 length equals 14 residues. Germline trimming cut 5 bases from V and 6 bases from J; bases unmatched to any gene: 3. CDR3 sequence reads: CAISWQGANSPLHF. The CDR3 DNA is TGTGCCATCAGTTGGCAGGGGGCTAATTCACCCCTCCACTTT.

Here the CDR3 reads CAWILRSGNTIYF. In nucleotides, the CDR3 is TGTGCCTGGATCTTGCGGTCTGGAAACACCATATATTTT. V gene TRBV30 combines with J gene TRBJ1-3; D remains unclear. Trimming took off 4 bases at V and 1 base at J, with 8 bases between the two ends. Germline V gene data show CDR1 as GTSNPN and CDR2 as SVGIG (reference sequence). The CDR3 is 13 residues long.

This clonotype occurred a few times. CDR3 DNA: TGTGCCAGCAGTTACTCCCCTCAGGGGGCTGCCTACAATGAGCAGTTCTTC. Amino acid sequence: CASSYSPQGAAYNEQFF. The genes are TRBV6-5 and TRBJ2-1; TRBD1 matches 8 bases. CDR1 is MNHEY, CDR2 SVGAGI, per germline. The CDR3 totals 17 residues. The V segment lost 0 bases and the J segment 2 bases; nucleotides outside the gene matches: 6.

In its sample, this clonotype was seen a few times. This sequence joins TRBV7-9 and TRBJ2-5, with 7 nucleotides matching TRBD2. The CDR3 runs 15 residues. Trimming removed 5 bases from V and 5 bases from J; junction bases left unmatched: 11. Looked up from germline, CDR1 is SEHNR and CDR2 is FQNEAQ (reference sequence). DNA of the CDR3: TGTGCCAGCAGCGCCCCTACCGGGGGGTGGGAGACCCAGTACTTC. Encoded protein: CASSAPTGGWETQYF.

The chain carries TRBV7-3 and TRBJ2-6; 7 positions agree with TRBD1. V lost 5 bases, J lost 2 bases, and 9 bases stayed unmatched. CDR1 is SGHTA, CDR2 FQGTGA, per germline. This CDR3 spans 17 amino acids. The CDR3 here is CASSPRTGLTGANVLTF. The CDR3 coding sequence is TGTGCCAGCAGCCCGAGGACAGGCTTAACTGGGGCCAACGTCCTGACTTTC.

This clonotype was picked up a small number of times. At one of its ends the junction is not consistent with the germline gene, which may arise from a read error. The rearrangement links TRBV18 to TRBJ2-7; D is unclear. This CDR3 has 12 residues. Germline CDR1 is KGHSH and CDR2 is LQKENI. This chain's CDR3 is CASSQANYEKYF. The CDR3 DNA is TGTGCCAGCTCACAGGCTAACTACGAGAAGTACTTC.

This clonotype was seen a handful of times. This chain connects TRBV7-2 to TRBJ2-3, with TRBD2 identical over 9 bases. The trim removed 3 bases at V and 2 bases at J, leaving 3 bases unmatched. Germline V CDR1 and CDR2: SGHTA, FQGNSA. The CDR3 contains 15 residues. The CDR3 DNA sequence: TGTGCCAGCAGCTTGACTAGCGGTCACACAGATACGCAGTATTTT. It codes for CASSLTSGHTDTQYF.

In its sample, this clonotype was seen a few times. The chain links TRBV4-2 to TRBJ1-6, with D possibly being TRBD1 (5 bases). The CDR3 extends over 18 amino acids. Germline V gives CDR1 LGHNA, CDR2 YNFKEQ. The germline V and J ends were trimmed by 0 bases and 0 bases, with 12 bases remaining between them. The CDR3 spells CASSQEGRKSSYNSPLHF. The CDR3 coding sequence is TGTGCCAGCAGCCAAGAGGGGCGAAAGAGCTCCTATAATTCACCCCTCCACTTT.

This clonotype was observed a handful of times. V gene TRBV5-1 combines with J gene TRBJ2-7; D is uncertain. The CDR3 runs to 15 residues. Germline V gene data show CDR1 as SGHRS and CDR2 as YFSETQ. Between the trimmed V and J ends, which lost 1 base and 0 bases, there was a span of 11 bases. The CDR3 here is CASSLLPLTSYEQYF. The CDR3 DNA is TGCGCCAGCAGCTTGTTGCCCCTAACCTCCTACGAGCAGTACTTC.

This clonotype was seen a handful of times. The V gene is TRBV3-1, the J gene TRBJ2-1; the match to TRBD2 covers 7 bases. J lost 4 bases, V lost 6 bases, and 9 bases had no gene match. From germline, CDR1 is LGHDT and CDR2 YNNKEL (reference sequence). This CDR3 comprises 15 residues. Here the CDR3 DNA reads TGTGCCAGCAGTGTCTCCGGGACTATATACAATGAGCAGTTCTTC. As protein: CASSVSGTIYNEQFF.

This clonotype was seen at least ten times. V is TRBV18 and J is TRBJ2-5, with D perhaps matching TRBD1 (6 bases). The germline V gene has CDR1 KGHSH and CDR2 LQKENI. The CDR3 is 13 amino acids. The V gene lost 3 bases and the J gene lost 4 bases, with 9 bases spanning the gap. CDR3 in amino acids: CASSPRRGETQYF. Here the CDR3 DNA reads TGTGCCAGCTCACCCCGCAGGGGAGAGACCCAGTACTTC.

The V call is TRBV6-6, the J call TRBJ2-2; D remains unclear. This CDR3 is built from 15 residues. V was shortened by 6 bases and J by 3 bases, with 14 bases between the two germline ends. The germline V gene encodes CDR1 MNHNY and CDR2 SVGAGI (reference sequence). The CDR3 DNA sequence: TGTGCCAGCAGGTTCCGGGTGGATGACACCGGGGAGCTGTTTTTT. Protein sequence: CASRFRVDDTGELFF.

This sequence joins TRBV6-5 and TRBJ1-2; D is undetermined. In germline, CDR1 is MNHEY, CDR2 SVGAGI. The CDR3 is 12 residues long. V was shortened by 5 bases and J by 6 bases, with 10 bases between the two germline ends. The CDR3 bases are TGTGCCAGCAGTATGCGGGAGCATGGCTACACCTTC. Its translation: CASSMREHGYTF.

The CDR3 loop is CASSLGGGRMEQYF. CDR3 bases: TGTGCCAGCAGCTTAGGCGGGGGTAGAATGGAGCAGTACTTC. This sequence joins TRBV7-2 and TRBJ2-7, with 7 bases identical to TRBD2. Germline trimming cut 1 base from V and 7 bases from J; bases unmatched to any gene: 7. The CDR3 sequence is 14 residues long. Per the germline V gene, CDR1 is SGHTA and CDR2 is FQGNSA.

The V and J genes are TRBV5-1 and TRBJ2-2; D uncertain. The germline CDR1 and CDR2 sequences are SGHRS and YFSETQ. Trimming cost V 3 bases and J 6 bases, with 3 bases left between them. This CDR3 contains 11 residues. CDR3 amino acids: CASSSAGELFF. CDR3 nucleotide sequence: TGCGCCAGCAGCTCCGCCGGGGAGCTGTTTTTT.

The V and J genes are TRBV6-2 or TRBV6-3 and TRBJ2-1; 9 bases match TRBD2. V was pared by 5 bases and J by 7 bases, with 12 bases of the junction left unmatched. The CDR3 consists of 16 residues. Germline values: CDR1 MNHEY, CDR2 SVGEGT. The CDR3 is CASSSLSGGPSNEQFF. CDR3 DNA sequence: TGTGCCAGCAGTAGCCTCAGCGGGGGGCCTTCTAATGAGCAGTTCTTC.

This chain joins TRBV6-2 or TRBV6-3 and TRBJ1-5; 8 nucleotides line up with TRBD1. The germline CDR1 and CDR2 sequences are MNHEY and SVGEGT. CDR3 size: 15 residues. J lost 8 bases, V lost 5 bases, and 11 bases had no gene match. CDR3 sequence reads: CASSHYGQGREPQHF. Here the CDR3 DNA reads TGTGCCAGCAGTCACTACGGACAGGGAAGGGAGCCCCAGCATTTT.

This clonotype was found a few times. V and J are TRBV20-1 and TRBJ2-5, with D possibly matching TRBD1 (6 bases). The V gene lost 1 base and the J gene lost 0 bases, with 15 bases spanning the gap. Germline loops: CDR1 DFQATT, CDR2 SNEGSKA (reference sequence). This CDR3 contains 16 residues. The CDR3 region has the DNA TGCAGTGCTAGAGGGGGGACAAAGTCAAACCAAGAGACCCAGTACTTC. It translates to CSARGGTKSNQETQYF.

This clonotype was found a few times. CDR3 nucleotides: TGCGCCAGCAGCCAAGCCGCGGACAGGGTCCCGGTCCAGTACTTC. Its translation: CASSQAADRVPVQYF. V usage is TRBV4-1 and J usage is TRBJ2-5; 8 positions match TRBD1. Germline trimming cut 1 base from V and 10 bases from J; bases unmatched to any gene: 11. Germline lookup yields CDR1 MGHRA and CDR2 YSYEKL. The CDR3 contains 15 residues.

In its sample, this clonotype was seen a few times. The V gene is TRBV4-1, the J gene TRBJ2-7; D remains ambiguous. Germline V lookup: CDR1 MGHRA, CDR2 YSYEKL. Trimming took 1 base from V and 6 from J, leaving 10 bases between them. The CDR3 length is 13 residues. CDR3 sequence reads: CASSQVWGSEQYV. The CDR3 nucleotides are TGCGCCAGCAGCCAAGTATGGGGTTCCGAGCAGTACGTC.

This clonotype was counted between two and nine times. The CDR3 nucleotides are TGCAGTGCTAGAAAGACAGGTCCGAACACTGAAGCTTTCTTT. It is translated as CSARKTGPNTEAFF. This chain links TRBV20-1 with TRBJ1-1, with D possibly TRBD1 on 6 matching bases. The CDR3 spans 14 residues. The germline V gene has CDR1 DFQATT and CDR2 SNEGSKA (reference sequence). V shed 2 bases and J shed 1 base, with 11 bases lying between them.

This clonotype has more than one count but fewer than ten. The V and J genes are TRBV4-1 and TRBJ2-5; 8 positions agree with TRBD2. The CDR3 is 15 amino acids. The V gene's germline CDR1 is MGHRA and CDR2 YSYEKL. V trimming: 6 bases; J trimming: 1 base; junction bases outside the gene matches: 7. CDR3 amino acids: CASREISGAQETQYF. CDR3 nucleotides: TGCGCCAGCAGGGAGATTAGCGGGGCCCAAGAGACCCAGTACTTC.

In this sample, this clonotype turned up a few times. The V call is TRBV7-6, the J call TRBJ2-1, with 10 nucleotides matching TRBD1. V gave up 4 bases and J gave up 8 bases; unmatched junction bases: 8. Germline values: CDR1 SGHVS, CDR2 FNYEAQ. The CDR3 runs to 15 residues. DNA of the CDR3: TGTGCCAGCAGCTACGGGGACAGGGGAATAGATGAGCAGTTCTTC. Protein product: CASSYGDRGIDEQFF.

In its sample, this clonotype was seen a few times. This chain connects TRBV5-1 to TRBJ1-2; no clear D. This CDR3 has 15 residues. Germline values: CDR1 SGHRS, CDR2 YFSETQ. Deletions cut 5 bases from V and 0 bases from J, with 14 bases between. DNA of the CDR3: TGCGCCAGCAGTATTGATTCGGGGTCTAACTATGGCTACACCTTC. It codes for CASSIDSGSNYGYTF.

This clonotype was observed a few times. This chain joins TRBV28 and TRBJ1-4, with 10 positions matching TRBD1. This CDR3 spans 16 amino acids. CDR1 and CDR2 (germline): MDHEN, SYDVKM. With V trimmed by 6 bases and J by 3 bases, 7 bases remained unmatched. CDR3: CASSPDRGPANEKLFF. The CDR3 DNA reads as TGTGCCAGCAGCCCCGACAGGGGGCCGGCTAATGAAAAACTGTTTTTT.

The CDR3 reads CASSLAQGPEEKLFF. DNA for the CDR3: TGTGCCAGCAGCTTAGCCCAGGGCCCTGAGGAAAAACTGTTTTTT. The chain links TRBV7-9 to TRBJ1-4, with a possible D match to TRBD1 (5 bases). Germline V gene sequence: CDR1 SEHNR, CDR2 FQNEAQ (reference sequence). V lost 0 bases to trimming and J lost 8 bases, with 13 bases between them. This CDR3 has 15 amino acids.